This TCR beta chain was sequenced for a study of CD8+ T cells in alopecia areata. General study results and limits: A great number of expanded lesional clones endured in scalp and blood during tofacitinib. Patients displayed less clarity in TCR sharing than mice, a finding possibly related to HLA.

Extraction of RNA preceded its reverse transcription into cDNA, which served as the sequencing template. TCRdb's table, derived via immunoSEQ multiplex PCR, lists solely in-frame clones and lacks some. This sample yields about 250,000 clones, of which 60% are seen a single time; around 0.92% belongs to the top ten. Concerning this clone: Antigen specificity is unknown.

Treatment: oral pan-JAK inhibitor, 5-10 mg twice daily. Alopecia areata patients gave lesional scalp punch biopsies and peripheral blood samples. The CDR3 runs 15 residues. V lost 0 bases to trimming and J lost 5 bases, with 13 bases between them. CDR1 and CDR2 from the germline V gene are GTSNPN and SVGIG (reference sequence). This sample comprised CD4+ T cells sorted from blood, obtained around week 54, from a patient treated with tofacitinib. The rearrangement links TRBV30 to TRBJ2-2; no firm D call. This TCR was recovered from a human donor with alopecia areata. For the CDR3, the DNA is TGTGCCTGGAGTGTGTCAACCCGGCGAACCGGGGAGCTGTTTTTT. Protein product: CAWSVSTRRTGELFF.